One and the same sample provided the 16 T cell receptor beta chains below, sequenced in a study of Ad26.COV2.S vaccination and SARS-CoV-2 variants. Sequencing used immunoSEQ multiplex PCR; TCRdb keeps in-frame clones, though not all of them. The sample consists of 330,000 or so clones, about nine tenths of them appearing once. Treatment meaning: around 19 received Ad26.COV2.S at low or high dose, single or two shots; several received placebo; per-sample allocation not given. After the first vaccine or placebo injection, samples were drawn on day 63. This specimen was peripheral blood, taken in a trial of Ad26.COV2.S vaccine versus placebo. These TCRs come from a person aged 18-65 years who received the Ad26.COV2.S COVID-19 vaccine or a placebo.

The V call is TRBV4-3, the J call TRBJ2-7, with D perhaps TRBD2 (5 bases). Germline V CDR1 and CDR2: LGHNA, YSLEER. Trimming took off 5 bases at V and 3 bases at J, with 11 bases between the two ends. The CDR3 totals 13 residues. The CDR3 is CASSNGRDYEQYF. As DNA, the CDR3 is TGCGCCAGCAGCAATGGACGGGACTACGAGCAGTACTTC.

CDR3 amino acids: CASSPTGIPNTGELFF. The CDR3 DNA is TGCGCCAGCAGCCCCACAGGGATCCCGAACACCGGGGAGCTGTTTTTT. The rearrangement uses TRBV4-3 and TRBJ2-2, with a tentative D call TRBD1 (6 bases). From germline, CDR1 is LGHNA and CDR2 YSLEER. Deletions cut 4 bases from V and 0 bases from J, with 12 bases between. The CDR3 length is 16 residues.

Turning to this clone: Because the CDR3's place on the DNA is in doubt, the DNA is left out and the CDR3 is given as listed by TCRdb. The chain combines TRBV27 with TRBJ2-7; the tabulated D call, TRBD1, remains unverified against the DNA. 14 amino acids form the CDR3, both terminal residues included. The germline V gene encodes CDR1 MNHEY and CDR2 SMNVEV (reference sequence). The CDR3 loop reads CASSTSDSSYEQYV.

The chain couples TRBV9 to TRBJ2-4; no clear D. Germline CDR1 is SGDLS and CDR2 is YYNGEE. V shed 0 bases and J shed 10 bases, with 11 bases lying between them. CDR3 length: 13 residues. In DNA, the CDR3 is TGTGCCAGCAGCGTAGGCGGAACAAGTATTCAGTACTTC. This gives the protein CASSVGGTSIQYF.

The rearrangement links TRBV5-4 to TRBJ2-7, with 10 positions matching TRBD1. Germline CDR1 and CDR2: SGHNT and YYREEE (reference sequence). The CDR3 has 15 amino acids. The J segment lost 2 bases and the V segment lost 4 bases, leaving 6 bases of the junction unmatched. CDR3 sequence: CASSPGTGDPYEQYF. The CDR3 DNA follows: TGTGCCAGCAGCCCCGGGACAGGGGATCCCTACGAGCAGTACTTC. Supplemented by reference TRBV5-4 and TRBJ2-7, the full variable domain reads ETGVTQSPTHLIKTRGQQVTLRCSSQSGHNTVSWYQQALGQGPQFIFQYYREEENGRGNFPPRFSGLQFPNYSSELNVNALELDDSALYLCASSPGTGDPYEQYFGPGTRLTVT.

This chain joins TRBV14 and TRBJ1-1; D may be TRBD1 (5 bases). The CDR3 has 13 residues. The ends were cut back, 7 bases at V and 7 bases at J, with 16 bases in the middle. Germline CDR1 SGHDN, CDR2 FVKESK. The CDR3 sequence is CASTRGMTDEAFF. CDR3 DNA: TGTGCCAGCACTAGAGGGATGACAGATGAAGCTTTCTTT.

This clone was observed a single time. The rearrangement links TRBV12-3 or TRBV12-4 to TRBJ1-2, with D possibly matching TRBD1 (5 bases). This CDR3 comprises 13 residues. V was cut by 6 bases and J by 7 bases, with 15 bases left in between. CDR3: CASRTQGQRGYTF. The CDR3 nucleotides are TGTGCCAGCAGGACCCAGGGTCAACGTGGCTACACCTTC.

This chain links TRBV19 with TRBJ2-1; possibly TRBD1 or TRBD2 for D (6 bases each). This CDR3 comprises 15 residues. Germline V lookup: CDR1 LNHDA, CDR2 SQIVND (reference sequence). V dropped 7 bases and J dropped 0 bases, with 13 bases sitting between them. The CDR3 reads CASTPGASSYNEQFF. CDR3 DNA: TGTGCCAGTACCCCGGGGGCTAGCTCCTACAATGAGCAGTTCTTC.

This chain uses TRBV12-3 or TRBV12-4 with TRBJ1-2; 7 positions agree with TRBD1. The CDR3 has 13 residues. The J segment lost 4 bases and the V segment lost 8 bases, leaving 7 bases of the junction unmatched. CDR3 in DNA: TGTGCCAGCGGACCGGGACAGAGCTATGGCTACACCTTC. Translation gives CASGPGQSYGYTF.

This chain connects TRBV2 to TRBJ1-1; 11 bases line up with TRBD1. V lost 6 bases to trimming and J lost 4 bases; unmatched junction nucleotides: 4. The CDR3 covers 14 residues. In germline, CDR1 is SNHLY, CDR2 FYNNEI. The CDR3 sequence is CASRGTGGSTEAFF. The CDR3 DNA reads TGTGCCAGCAGGGGGACAGGGGGTAGCACTGAAGCTTTCTTT.

The V call is TRBV13, the J call TRBJ1-4, with 7 bases aligning to TRBD1. Germline lookup yields CDR1 PRHDT and CDR2 FYEKMQ (reference sequence). The ends lost 2 bases at V and 3 bases at J; junction bases unmatched: 9. The CDR3 loop spans 17 amino acids. Written as DNA, the CDR3 is TGTGCCAGCAGCTTACGACAGGTTAGGGGGCCTAATGAAAAACTGTTTTTT. Protein product: CASSLRQVRGPNEKLFF.

This clone has a single count. J is TRBJ1-3 and V is TRBV4-3, with D hard to call. Trimming took off 1 base at V and 4 bases at J, with 11 bases between the two ends. This CDR3 contains 15 residues. Germline assignment: CDR1 LGHNA and CDR2 YSLEER. In DNA form, the CDR3 reads TGCGCCAGCAGCCAAGCCCCTGCGCAGGGAAACACCATATATTTT. Its translation: CASSQAPAQGNTIYF.

This chain uses TRBV5-5 with TRBJ2-1, with D unclear. V was cut by 1 base and J by 8 bases, with 7 bases left in between. Germline assignment: CDR1 SGHKS and CDR2 YYEKEE (reference sequence). The CDR3 length is 12 residues. CDR3 nucleotide sequence: TGTGCCAGCAGCTTGTTAAGCTATGAGCAGTTCTTC. It encodes CASSLLSYEQFF.

V usage is TRBV29-1 and J usage is TRBJ2-3; D gene uncertain. Germline CDR1 and CDR2: SQVTM and ANQGSEA. This CDR3 is 14 amino acids long. Trimming stripped 5 bases from V and 6 bases from J, with 18 bases between. CDR3 in amino acids: CSVKVAGREDTQYF. The CDR3 region has the DNA TGCAGCGTTAAGGTAGCCGGAAGAGAGGATACGCAGTATTTT.

This clone was observed once. The V gene is TRBV12-5, the J gene TRBJ2-2, with 7 bases matching TRBD1. Germline CDR1 LGHNT, CDR2 FRNRAP. This CDR3 has 16 residues. Trimming at V came to 0 bases and at J to 7 bases, leaving 8 bases not matched to a gene. The CDR3 region has the DNA TGTGCTAGTGGTTTGGTCCCCACAGGGGTGGTCGGGGAGCTGTTTTTT. Translating gives CASGLVPTGVVGELFF.

The chain uses TRBV20-1 and TRBJ2-1; perhaps D is TRBD1 or TRBD2 (6 bases each). The V end was cut by 3 bases, the J end by 0 bases, with 12 bases between. Germline CDR1 reads DFQATT; CDR2 reads SNEGSKA (reference sequence). This CDR3 contains 15 residues. The CDR3 region has the DNA TGCAGTGCTAGTTCCGGGGGCCCCTCCTACAATGAGCAGTTCTTC. Amino acids: CSASSGGPSYNEQFF.